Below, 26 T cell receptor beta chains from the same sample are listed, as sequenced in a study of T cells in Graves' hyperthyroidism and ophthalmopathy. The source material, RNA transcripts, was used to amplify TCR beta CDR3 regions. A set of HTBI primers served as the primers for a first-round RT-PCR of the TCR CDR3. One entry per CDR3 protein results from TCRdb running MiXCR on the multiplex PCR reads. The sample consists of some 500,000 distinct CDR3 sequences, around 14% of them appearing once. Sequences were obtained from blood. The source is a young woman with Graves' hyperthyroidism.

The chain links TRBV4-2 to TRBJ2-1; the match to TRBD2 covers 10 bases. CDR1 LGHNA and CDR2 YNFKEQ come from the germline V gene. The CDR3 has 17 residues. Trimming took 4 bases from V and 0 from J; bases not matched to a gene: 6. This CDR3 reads CASSRNPSGSSYNEQFF. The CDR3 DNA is TGTGCCAGCAGCCGAAACCCTAGCGGGAGCTCCTACAATGAGCAGTTCTTC.

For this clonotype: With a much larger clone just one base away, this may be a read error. The CDR3 reads CASSLIKRRMTDTQYF. As DNA, the CDR3 is TGTGCCAGCAGTCTTATCAAGCGGCGCATGACAGATACGCAGTATTTT. The chain employs TRBV27 and TRBJ2-3; TRBD2 is a possible D gene (5 bases). The CDR3 length is 16 residues. Trimming removed 5 bases at V and 3 bases at J, with 18 bases between. In germline, CDR1 is MNHEY, CDR2 SMNVEV (reference sequence).

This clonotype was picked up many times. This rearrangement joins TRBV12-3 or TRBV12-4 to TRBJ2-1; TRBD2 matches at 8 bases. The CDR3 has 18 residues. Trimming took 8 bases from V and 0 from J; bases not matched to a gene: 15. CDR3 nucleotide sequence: TGTGCCAGCTGGGCTTACGAGACTAGCGAGAGCTCCTACAATGAGCAGTTCTTC. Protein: CASWAYETSESSYNEQFF.

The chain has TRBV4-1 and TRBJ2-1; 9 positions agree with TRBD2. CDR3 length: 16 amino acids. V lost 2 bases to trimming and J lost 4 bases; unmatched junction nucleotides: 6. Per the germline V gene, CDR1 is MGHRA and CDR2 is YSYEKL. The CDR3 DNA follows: TGCGCCAGCAGCCAACTTAGCGGGAGAGGGTACAATGAGCAGTTCTTC. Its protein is CASSQLSGRGYNEQFF.

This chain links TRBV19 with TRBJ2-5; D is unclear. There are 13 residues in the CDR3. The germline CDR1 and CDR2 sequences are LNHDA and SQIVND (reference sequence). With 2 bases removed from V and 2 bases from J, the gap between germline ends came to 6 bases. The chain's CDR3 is CASSIFGQETQYF. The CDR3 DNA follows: TGTGCCAGTAGTATATTTGGTCAAGAGACCCAGTACTTC. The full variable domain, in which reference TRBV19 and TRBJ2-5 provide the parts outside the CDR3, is DGGITQSPKYLFRKEGQNVTLSCEQNLNHDAMYWYRQDPGQGLRLIYYSQIVNDFQKGDIAEGYSVSREKKESFPLTVTSAQKNPTAFYLCASSIFGQETQYFGPGTRLLVL.

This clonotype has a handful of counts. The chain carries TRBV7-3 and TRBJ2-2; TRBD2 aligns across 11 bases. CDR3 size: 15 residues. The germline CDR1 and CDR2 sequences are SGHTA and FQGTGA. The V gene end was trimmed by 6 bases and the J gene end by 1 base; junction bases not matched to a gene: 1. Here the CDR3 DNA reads TGTGCCAGCAGGACTAGCGGGATGAACACCGGGGAGCTGTTTTTT. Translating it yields CASRTSGMNTGELFF.

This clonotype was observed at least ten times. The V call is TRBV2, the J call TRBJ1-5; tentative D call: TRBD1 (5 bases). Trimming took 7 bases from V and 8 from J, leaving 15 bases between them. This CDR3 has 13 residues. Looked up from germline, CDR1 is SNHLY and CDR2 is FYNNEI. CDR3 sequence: CASTREGAKPQHF. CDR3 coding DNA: TGTGCCAGCACCAGGGAAGGTGCGAAGCCCCAGCATTTT.

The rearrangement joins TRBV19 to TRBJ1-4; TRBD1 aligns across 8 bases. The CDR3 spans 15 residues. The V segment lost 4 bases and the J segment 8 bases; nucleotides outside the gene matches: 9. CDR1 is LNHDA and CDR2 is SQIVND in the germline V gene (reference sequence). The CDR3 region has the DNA TGTGCCAGTAGTAAGGGACAGGTTCGAAACGAAAAACTGTTTTTT. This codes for CASSKGQVRNEKLFF. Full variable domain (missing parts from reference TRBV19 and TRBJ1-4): DGGITQSPKYLFRKEGQNVTLSCEQNLNHDAMYWYRQDPGQGLRLIYYSQIVNDFQKGDIAEGYSVSREKKESFPLTVTSAQKNPTAFYLCASSKGQVRNEKLFFGSGTQLSVL.

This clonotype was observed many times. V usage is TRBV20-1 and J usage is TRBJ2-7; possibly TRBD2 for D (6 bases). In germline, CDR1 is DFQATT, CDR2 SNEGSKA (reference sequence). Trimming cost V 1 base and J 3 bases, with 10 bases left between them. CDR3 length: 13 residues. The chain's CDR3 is CSARAGLYYEQYF. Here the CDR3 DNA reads TGCAGTGCTAGAGCAGGACTATACTACGAGCAGTACTTC.

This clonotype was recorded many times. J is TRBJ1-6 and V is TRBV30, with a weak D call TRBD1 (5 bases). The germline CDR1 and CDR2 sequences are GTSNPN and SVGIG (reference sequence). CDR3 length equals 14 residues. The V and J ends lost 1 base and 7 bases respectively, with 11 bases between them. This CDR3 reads CAWSGGTSNSPLHF. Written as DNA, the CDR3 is TGTGCCTGGAGTGGGGGGACCAGCAATTCACCCCTCCACTTT.

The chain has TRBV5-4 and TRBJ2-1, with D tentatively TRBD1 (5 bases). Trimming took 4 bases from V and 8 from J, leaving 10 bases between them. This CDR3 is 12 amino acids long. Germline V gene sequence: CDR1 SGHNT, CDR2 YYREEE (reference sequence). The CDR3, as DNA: TGTGCCAGCAGCGTAGGGGTCTATGAGCAGTTCTTC. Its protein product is CASSVGVYEQFF.

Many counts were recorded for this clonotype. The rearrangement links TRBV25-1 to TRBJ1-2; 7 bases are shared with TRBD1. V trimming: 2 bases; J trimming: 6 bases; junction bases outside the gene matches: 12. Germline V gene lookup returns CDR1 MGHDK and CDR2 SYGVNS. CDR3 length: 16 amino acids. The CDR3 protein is CASSEVSGQLRHGYTF. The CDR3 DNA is TGTGCCAGCAGTGAAGTCTCGGGACAGCTGCGCCATGGCTACACCTTC.

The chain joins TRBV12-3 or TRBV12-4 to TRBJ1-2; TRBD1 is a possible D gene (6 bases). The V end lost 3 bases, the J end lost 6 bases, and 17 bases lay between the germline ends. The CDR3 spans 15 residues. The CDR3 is CASSFTGGELHGYTF. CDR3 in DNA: TGTGCCAGCAGTTTTACCGGGGGCGAGCTACATGGCTACACCTTC.

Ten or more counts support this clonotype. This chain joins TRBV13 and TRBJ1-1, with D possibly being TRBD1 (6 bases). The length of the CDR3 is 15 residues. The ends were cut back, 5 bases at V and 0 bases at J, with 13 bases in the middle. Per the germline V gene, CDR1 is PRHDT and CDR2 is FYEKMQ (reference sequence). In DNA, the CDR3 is TGTGCCAGCAGCCCGAGAGGACAGATGAACACTGAAGCTTTCTTT. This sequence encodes CASSPRGQMNTEAFF.

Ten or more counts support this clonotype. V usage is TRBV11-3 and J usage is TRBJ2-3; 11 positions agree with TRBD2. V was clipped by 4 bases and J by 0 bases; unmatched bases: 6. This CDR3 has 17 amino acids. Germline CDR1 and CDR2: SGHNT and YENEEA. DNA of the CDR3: TGTGCCAGCAGCTCGCGGACTAGCGGGCTTAGCACAGATACGCAGTATTTT. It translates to CASSSRTSGLSTDTQYF.

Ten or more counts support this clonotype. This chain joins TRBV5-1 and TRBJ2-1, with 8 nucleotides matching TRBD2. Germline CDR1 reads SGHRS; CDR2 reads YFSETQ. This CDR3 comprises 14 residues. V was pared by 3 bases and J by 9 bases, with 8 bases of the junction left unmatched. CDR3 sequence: CASSSGTSGTEQFF. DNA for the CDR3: TGCGCCAGCAGCTCCGGGACTAGTGGCACTGAGCAGTTCTTC. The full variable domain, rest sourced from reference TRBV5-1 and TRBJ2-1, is KAGVTQTPRYLIKTRGQQVTLSCSPISGHRSVSWYQQTPGQGLQFLFEYFSETQRNKGNFPGRFSGRQFSNSRSEMNVSTLELGDSALYLCASSSGTSGTEQFFGPGTRLTVL.

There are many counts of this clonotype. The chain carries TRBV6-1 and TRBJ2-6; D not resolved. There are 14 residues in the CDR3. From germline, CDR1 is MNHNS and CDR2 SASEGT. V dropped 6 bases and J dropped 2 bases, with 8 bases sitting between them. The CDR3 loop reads CASRLGTGANVLTF. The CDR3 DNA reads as TGTGCCAGCAGGTTGGGCACTGGGGCCAACGTCCTGACTTTC.

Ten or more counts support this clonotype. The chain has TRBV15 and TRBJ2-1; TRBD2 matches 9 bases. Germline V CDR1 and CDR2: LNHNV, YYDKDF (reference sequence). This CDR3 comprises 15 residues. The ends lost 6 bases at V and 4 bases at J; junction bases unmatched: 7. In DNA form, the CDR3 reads TGTGCCACCAGGGTACGGGCGGGAGGGTACAATGAGCAGTTCTTC. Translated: CATRVRAGGYNEQFF.

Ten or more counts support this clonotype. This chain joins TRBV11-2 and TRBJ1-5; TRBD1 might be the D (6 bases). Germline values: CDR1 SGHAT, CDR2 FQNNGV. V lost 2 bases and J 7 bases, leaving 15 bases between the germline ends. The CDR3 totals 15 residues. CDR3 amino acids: CASSLNTGAAQPQHF. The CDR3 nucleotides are TGTGCCAGCAGCTTAAATACGGGGGCGGCACAGCCCCAGCATTTT.

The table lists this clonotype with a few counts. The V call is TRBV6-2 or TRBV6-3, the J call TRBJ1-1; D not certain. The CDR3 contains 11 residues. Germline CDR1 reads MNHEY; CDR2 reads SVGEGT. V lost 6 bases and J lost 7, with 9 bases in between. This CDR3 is CASSNGHEAFF. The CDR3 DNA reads TGTGCCAGCAGCAACGGGCATGAAGCTTTCTTT.

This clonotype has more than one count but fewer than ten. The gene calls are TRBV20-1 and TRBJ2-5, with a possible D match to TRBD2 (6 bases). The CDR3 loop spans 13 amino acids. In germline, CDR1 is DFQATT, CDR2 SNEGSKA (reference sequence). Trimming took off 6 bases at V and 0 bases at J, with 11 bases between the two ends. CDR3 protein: CSAQGGDQETQYF. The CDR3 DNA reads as TGCAGTGCCCAAGGCGGGGACCAAGAGACCCAGTACTTC.

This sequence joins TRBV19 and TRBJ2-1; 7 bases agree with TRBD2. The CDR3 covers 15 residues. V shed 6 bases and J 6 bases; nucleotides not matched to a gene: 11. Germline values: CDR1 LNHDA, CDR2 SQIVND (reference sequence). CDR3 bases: TGTGCCAGTAGACCTGAGGCGGGAGCCGGCAATGAGCAGTTCTTC. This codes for CASRPEAGAGNEQFF.

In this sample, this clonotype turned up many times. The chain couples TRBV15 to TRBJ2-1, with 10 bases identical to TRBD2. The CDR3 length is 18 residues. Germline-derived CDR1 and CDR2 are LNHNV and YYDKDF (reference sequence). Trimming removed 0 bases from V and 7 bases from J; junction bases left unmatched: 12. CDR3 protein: CATSRDLSSGRGGNEQFF. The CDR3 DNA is TGTGCCACCAGCAGAGATCTCTCTAGCGGGAGAGGGGGGAATGAGCAGTTCTTC. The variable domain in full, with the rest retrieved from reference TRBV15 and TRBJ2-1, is DAMVIQNPRYQVTQFGKPVTLSCSQTLNHNVMYWYQQKSSQAPKLLFHYYDKDFNNEADTPDNFQSRRPNTSFCFLDIRSPGLGDTAMYLCATSRDLSSGRGGNEQFFGPGTRLTVL.

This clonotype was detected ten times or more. CDR3 loop: CASSPRRGLEKLFF. The CDR3 bases are TGTGCCAGCAGCCCCCGACGGGGATTAGAAAAACTGTTTTTT. The V and J genes are TRBV14 and TRBJ1-4; no clear D gene. This CDR3 is 14 amino acids long. CDR1 is SGHDN, CDR2 FVKESK, per germline. Trimming shortened V by 4 bases and J by 8 bases, and 14 bases separated the two germline ends.

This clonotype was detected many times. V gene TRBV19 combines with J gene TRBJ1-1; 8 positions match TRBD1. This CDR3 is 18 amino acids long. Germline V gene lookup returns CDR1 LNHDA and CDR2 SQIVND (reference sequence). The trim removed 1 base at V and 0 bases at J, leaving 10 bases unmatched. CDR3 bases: TGTGCCAGTAGTATAGGGCCCAGGGGGCTTTTTTTGAACACTGAAGCTTTCTTT. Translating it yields CASSIGPRGLFLNTEAFF.

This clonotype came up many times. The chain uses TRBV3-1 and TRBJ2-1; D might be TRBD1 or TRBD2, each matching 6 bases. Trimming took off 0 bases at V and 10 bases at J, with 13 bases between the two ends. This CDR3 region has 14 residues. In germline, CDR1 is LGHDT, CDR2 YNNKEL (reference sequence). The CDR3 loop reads CASSQDMGAGEQFF. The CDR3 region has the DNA TGTGCCAGCAGCCAAGATATGGGGGCGGGGGAGCAGTTCTTC.